What follows are 12 T cell receptor beta chains derived from one specimen sequenced in a study of blood T cell repertoires in COVID-19. TCRdb's table, derived via immunoSEQ multiplex PCR, lists solely in-frame clones and lacks some. The data show 100,000 or so clones, with around nine tenths seen just once and approximately 4.1% held by the top ten. Sequencing was performed on peripheral blood. Receptors were obtained from a woman aged 45 to 65 in a cohort sampled during active COVID-19.

This chain joins TRBV7-6 and TRBJ1-1; D may be TRBD1 (6 bases). The CDR3 has 13 amino acids. V lost 5 bases, J lost 8 bases, and 15 bases lay in between. Germline CDR1 reads SGHVS; CDR2 reads FNYEAQ. CDR3 residues: CASSLSWTAEAFF. The DNA for the CDR3 is TGTGCCAGCAGCCTAAGTTGGACAGCCGAAGCTTTCTTT.

V is TRBV3-1 (or the pseudogene TRBV3-2) and J is TRBJ2-1; TRBD2 matches 9 bases. V shed 4 bases, J shed 9 bases, and the junction held 13 bases outside the gene matches. Germline loops: CDR1 LGHDT, CDR2 YNNKEL (reference sequence). The length of the CDR3 is 16 residues. The CDR3 nucleotides read TGTGCCAGCAGCCCCCTCTCTGCGGGAGGGCCAGGTGAGCAGTTCTTC. This gives the protein CASSPLSAGGPGEQFF.

The chain couples TRBV27 to TRBJ2-2, with 16 bases lining up with TRBD2. CDR3 length: 16 residues. The germline gives CDR1 MNHEY, CDR2 SMNVEV (reference sequence). The trim removed 4 bases at V and 11 bases at J, leaving 7 bases unmatched. The chain's CDR3 is CASSSGLAGGRGELFF. CDR3 in DNA: TGTGCCAGCAGTTCGGGACTAGCGGGGGGGAGAGGTGAGCTGTTTTTT.

This clone appeared a single time. The chain links TRBV3-1 (or the pseudogene TRBV3-2) to TRBJ2-5; D call uncertain. The germline V and J ends were trimmed by 1 base and 5 bases, with 8 bases remaining between them. Germline-derived CDR1 and CDR2 are LGHDT and YNNKEL (reference sequence). CDR3 length: 13 amino acids. In nucleotides, the CDR3 is TGTGCCAGCAGCCAAGCAAGCTTCGAGACCCAGTACTTC. Translation gives CASSQASFETQYF.

This chain uses TRBV4-2 with TRBJ2-7, with TRBD1 as a possible D gene (5 bases). V lost 0 bases and J 6 bases, leaving 15 bases between the germline ends. CDR1 is LGHNA, CDR2 YNFKEQ, per germline. The CDR3 spans 15 residues. The CDR3 region is CASSQDYRQGAEQYF. The CDR3 coding sequence is TGTGCCAGCAGCCAAGATTATAGGCAGGGCGCCGAGCAGTACTTC.

V gene TRBV5-6 combines with J gene TRBJ1-5, with TRBD1 identical over 11 bases. The germline CDR1 and CDR2 sequences are SGHDT and YYEEEE. This CDR3 is built from 18 residues. The junction had 5 bases not matched to a gene; V was cut back by 0 bases and J by 0 bases. CDR3 residues: CASSLVGQGDYSNQPQHF. The CDR3 DNA follows: TGTGCCAGCAGCTTGGTGGGACAGGGGGACTATAGCAATCAGCCCCAGCATTTT.

The V call is TRBV2, the J call TRBJ1-2, with TRBD1 matching 7 bases. Germline CDR1 SNHLY, CDR2 FYNNEI. J gave up 6 bases and V 3 bases, and 7 bases lay outside the gene matches. The CDR3 sequence is 14 residues long. The CDR3 nucleotides read TGTGCCAGCAGTGATTGGCAGGGGGACCATGGCTACACCTTC. Residues: CASSDWQGDHGYTF.

This clone came up once. V usage is TRBV6-4 and J usage is TRBJ1-2; 9 positions agree with TRBD1. Germline assignment: CDR1 MRHNA and CDR2 SNTAGT. Trimming cost V 5 bases and J 7 bases; bases outside gene matches: 5. This CDR3 has 13 amino acids. CDR3: CASSTQGAGGYTF. The CDR3 nucleotides read TGTGCCAGCAGTACACAGGGGGCCGGTGGCTACACCTTC.

Only one count was recorded for this clone. This rearrangement joins TRBV18 to TRBJ1-4, with D maybe TRBD1 (5 bases). In germline, CDR1 is KGHSH, CDR2 LQKENI. The CDR3 contains 14 residues. V was cut by 0 bases and J by 8 bases, with 10 bases left in between. This CDR3 reads CASSPPGGREKLFF. As DNA, the CDR3 is TGTGCCAGCTCACCACCGGGGGGTAGAGAAAAACTGTTTTTT.

The rearrangement uses TRBV18 and TRBJ2-3; D might be TRBD2 (6 bases). The CDR3 has 14 amino acids. Germline V gene lookup returns CDR1 KGHSH and CDR2 LQKENI. V was cut by 0 bases and J by 8 bases, with 12 bases left in between. CDR3 sequence reads: CASSPPGTVGTQYF. DNA for the CDR3: TGTGCCAGCTCACCACCCGGGACTGTGGGTACGCAGTATTTT.

The J gene is TRBJ2-7, the V gene TRBV7-3; TRBD1 agrees at 7 bases. The CDR3 totals 16 residues. The germline CDR1 and CDR2 sequences are SGHTA and FQGTGA. With V trimmed by 2 bases and J by 0 bases, 7 bases remained unmatched. The CDR3 region is CASSLGPWDSSYEQYF. Here the CDR3 DNA reads TGTGCCAGCAGCTTAGGCCCTTGGGACAGCTCCTACGAGCAGTACTTC. The variable domain in full, with the rest retrieved from reference TRBV7-3 and TRBJ2-7, is GAGVSQTPSNKVTEKGKYVELRCDPISGHTALYWYRQSLGQGPEFLIYFQGTGAADDSGLPNDRFFAVRPEGSVSTLKIQRTERGDSAVYLCASSLGPWDSSYEQYFGPGTRLTVT.

This sequence joins TRBV19 and TRBJ1-3; tentatively, D is TRBD1 (5 bases). The CDR3 loop spans 15 amino acids. V was shortened by 5 bases and J by 2 bases, with 13 bases between the two germline ends. Germline values: CDR1 LNHDA, CDR2 SQIVND (reference sequence). In DNA, the CDR3 is TGTGCCAGTAGTCCGGACCAGGGTACTGGAAACACCATATATTTT. Protein product: CASSPDQGTGNTIYF.